These 6 T cell receptor beta chains were all obtained from the same sample, sequenced in a study of T cell responses to AZD1222 COVID-19 vaccine. TCRdb's table, derived via immunoSEQ multiplex PCR, lists solely in-frame clones and lacks some. Here the sample spans roughly 140,000 clones, more than 75% being singletons. Sequencing was performed on peripheral blood, taken 28 days after the second AZD1222 dose. These receptors all stem from an adult who received the AZD1222 COVID-19 vaccine.

This sequence joins TRBV5-4 and TRBJ2-2; the D is unclear. Per germline, CDR1 SGHNT and CDR2 YYREEE (reference sequence). Between the trimmed V and J ends, which lost 4 bases and 3 bases, there was a span of 4 bases. This CDR3 region has 12 residues. The CDR3 DNA is TGTGCCAGCAGCCCAGACACCGGGGAGCTGTTTTTT. It is translated as CASSPDTGELFF. The whole variable domain, remainder taken from reference TRBV5-4 and TRBJ2-2, is ETGVTQSPTHLIKTRGQQVTLRCSSQSGHNTVSWYQQALGQGPQFIFQYYREEENGRGNFPPRFSGLQFPNYSSELNVNALELDDSALYLCASSPDTGELFFGEGSRLTVL.

V usage is TRBV30 and J usage is TRBJ2-5; D possibly corresponds to TRBD2 (5 bases). Trimming shortened V by 3 bases and J by 5 bases, and 16 bases separated the two germline ends. Germline V lookup: CDR1 GTSNPN, CDR2 SVGIG (reference sequence). The CDR3 runs 14 residues. In DNA, the CDR3 is TGTGCCTGGAGCGCGGACTCCCTCGGGGAGACCCAGTACTTC. It translates to CAWSADSLGETQYF. Combining the CDR3 with reference TRBV30 and TRBJ2-5 gives the whole variable domain SQTIHQWPATLVQPVGSPLSLECTVEGTSNPNLYWYRQAAGRGLQLLFYSVGIGQISSEVPQNLSASRPQDRQFILSSKKLLLSDSGFYLCAWSADSLGETQYFGPGTRLLVL.

This chain's CDR3 is CASTDLTGRPRGDTPEAFF. In DNA form, the CDR3 reads TGTGCCAGCACCGATCTAACGGGCAGGCCAAGAGGGGACACTCCTGAAGCTTTCTTT. This rearrangement joins TRBV7-6 to TRBJ1-1, with a tentative D call TRBD1 (6 bases). The CDR3 has 19 amino acids. Germline CDR1 is SGHVS and CDR2 is FNYEAQ. V was cut by 7 bases and J by 6 bases, with 33 bases left in between.

This sequence joins TRBV10-3 and TRBJ2-7; 9 bases map to TRBD1. The junction had 4 bases not matched to a gene; V was cut back by 10 bases and J by 3 bases. This CDR3 is built from 12 residues. Germline CDR1 is ENHRY and CDR2 is SYGVKD. CDR3 nucleotides: TGTGCCACCGGGACAGGGAGCTACGAGCAGTACTTC. Residues: CATGTGSYEQYF.

This chain connects TRBV3-1 (or the pseudogene TRBV3-2) to TRBJ2-1; maybe TRBD2 (6 bases). Looked up from germline, CDR1 is LGHDT and CDR2 is YNNKEL (reference sequence). The V end was cut by 6 bases, the J end by 7 bases, with 13 bases between. The CDR3 covers 13 residues. CDR3 sequence reads: CASRGGPVNEQFF. In nucleotides, the CDR3 is TGTGCCAGCAGGGGAGGACCAGTGAATGAGCAGTTCTTC.

J is TRBJ2-3 and V is TRBV11-1; D perhaps matches TRBD2 (6 bases). Germline CDR1 is SGHAT and CDR2 is FQDESV (reference sequence). The CDR3 covers 14 residues. Trimming removed 6 bases at V and 2 bases at J, with 12 bases between. The CDR3 is CASRYSGATDTQYF. For the CDR3, the DNA is TGTGCCAGCAGGTATAGCGGTGCCACAGATACGCAGTATTTT. Full variable domain (outside the CDR3, taken from reference TRBV11-1 and TRBJ2-3): EAEVAQSPRYKITEKSQAVAFWCDPISGHATLYWYRQILGQGPELLVQFQDESVVDDSQLPKDRFSAERLKGVDSTLKIQPAELGDSAMYLCASRYSGATDTQYFGPGTRLTVL.